This T cell receptor beta chain was captured in a study of human T cells and chemical hapten exposure. Overall study context: The variation in per-sample TCR yields arose mainly from small differences in pooled library volumes.

This clonotype came up many times. Antigen specificity is unknown. It was unfractionated whole blood from which total RNA was extracted. What the library attached to individual cDNA molecules were unique molecular identifiers. As processed by the authors: Sampled TCR counts reached a median of approximately 100,000 per sample, with values ranging from roughly 20,000 to 700,000. TCRdb itself ran the 5' RACE reads through MiXCR, one entry per CDR3 protein. Here the V and J calls rest on TCRdb's processing, not on the authors' analysis. The sample yields 81,000 or so distinct CDR3 sequences, approximately 8% seen once. Overall study results and limits: TCRs above 1 in 1000 frequency stayed constant with DPC sensitization.

Trimming took 6 bases from V and 2 from J; bases not matched to a gene: 28. The CDR3 extends over 23 amino acids. The TCR sequence derives from a male donor in good health. The chain uses TRBV12-3 or TRBV12-4 and TRBJ2-6, with 7 bases fitting TRBD2. This CDR3 reads CASSSPVIVPWEGMRAGANVLTF. CDR3 bases: TGTGCCAGCAGCTCGCCCGTAATTGTTCCGTGGGAGGGAATGAGAGCTGGGGCCAACGTCCTGACTTTC.